This TCR beta chain was found in a study of vaccination and CD4 T cells after COVID-19. Study in general: All convalescent patients were nasal swab PCR positive for SARS-CoV-2; several had mild and one severe disease. Recovered patients in the cohort numbered six men and four women, two of them Hispanic.

There are 14 residues in the CDR3. Germline trimming cut 4 bases from V and 7 bases from J; bases unmatched to any gene: 2. CDR1 is LNHDA, CDR2 SQIVND, per germline (reference sequence). As regards this clonotype: Its matching antigen is unknown.

The Oncomine TCR Beta short-read assay sequenced DNA from cultured CD4+ T cells. Using its own MiXCR run on the PCR reads, TCRdb lists one record per CDR3 protein. The table shows 15,000 to 18,000 distinct CDR3 sequences, with 40% to 60% occurring only once. As to treatment: approximately nine-day PBMC culture with coronavirus spike peptide pools or control peptides (ViraFEST assay). Investigators isolated CD4+ T cells by negative selection after less than twelve days of culture. The rearrangement links TRBV19 to TRBJ2-2; 11 nucleotides match TRBD1. The sequence came from a human donor who had recovered from COVID-19. The sequences come from CD4+ T cells from blood, cultured in vitro, collected before SARS-CoV-2 vaccination. The CDR3: CASSTDRGRGELFF. CDR3 DNA: TGTGCCAGTAGTACGGACAGGGGGCGCGGGGAGCTGTTTTTT.